This TCR beta chain was captured in a study of blood T cell repertoires in COVID-19 (dated by TCRdb to 2019 to 2021). Context from the whole study: Samples from collaborators originated in the United States, Italy and Spain and spanned both the acute and convalescent phases of COVID-19. The material from the prospective study consisted of cDNA or gDNA derived from T cells, B-cell-depleted T cells, or PBMCs. The samples were drawn from two sources: the first 160 participants of the ongoing ImmuneRACE study, and 1,254 subjects contributed by 6 global collaborators. Where available, HLA class I and class II types were taken from metadata supplied by the sample provider and were not determined by assay-based typing. The repertoires were released in a freely available public database meant as a resource for research on the immune response to SARS-CoV-2. A de-identified subject ID, COVID-19 status, age in years and sex were almost always included in the sample metadata. The dataset comprised deeply sampled blood TCRbeta repertoires from subjects exposed to, actively infected with, or recovered from COVID-19.

TCRbeta CDR3 regions were amplified from genomic DNA using the immunoSEQ Assay, a bias-controlled multiplex PCR. In the original analysis: Nucleated cell counts per sample were estimated from amplification of reference gene primers within the assay. To quantify the absolute abundance of each unique TCRbeta CDR3 rearrangement, sequence reads were collapsed and filtered. For each sample, productive Simpson clonality was calculated by taking the square root of Simpson's diversity index across productive rearrangements. As stored in TCRdb, this immuneACCESS dataset retains in-frame rearrangements with V and J assigned. A fraction of the clones does not appear; measured against another copy, unresolved V genes explain less than half of the discrepancy, and the remainder lacks a known reason. That table furnishes V, J and clone size, whereas the DNA furnished D and trimming. Recorded for this sample are about 210,000 clones; about 81% of them occurred a single time. The ten largest clones add up to 9.2% of the sample.

The CDR3 holds 15 amino acids from the cysteine to the phenylalanine. The read is trimmed to its CDR3 DNA, 45 bases read in frame from base 1. The germline V gene yields SGHAT for CDR1 and FQNNGV for CDR2. Trimming takes 4 bases from V and 2 bases from J, and the germline ends sit 15 bases apart. The full study reports these points: The quantity of clinical and demographic metadata differed by source and by participant and was supplied without curation.

Enrolling through a virtual design, the prospective study's participants ranged in age from about 18 to 89 years and lived across roughly 24 United States geographic areas. Cohort assignment in the prospective study relied on participant-reported clinical history from a screening survey and a study questionnaire. Recovered participants in ImmuneRACE Cohort 3 were defined by two consecutive negative NP/OP PCR tests, clearance by a healthcare professional, or resolution of symptoms. In the prospective study, mobile phlebotomists collected whole blood, serum and a nasopharyngeal or oropharyngeal swab from each participant. Over a roughly 2-month period, participants in the prospective study had the option of providing additional blood draws and questionnaires. Before DNA extraction, blood samples from the prospective study were shipped at room temperature or frozen. A remark on this clone: Its antigen is unknown. No qualities accompany the bases; no much larger clone lies one base away.

The sample was PBMCs or T cells enriched from blood (not recorded which). The rearranged segments are TRBV11-2 and TRBJ2-7, with the D gene uncertain. This sequence was found in a man between 40 and 49 years old who had recovered from COVID-19. The DNA reads TGTGCCAGCAGCTCTATGAAGCGACCACCCTACGAGCAGTACTTC. It codes for CASSSMKRPPYEQYF.